The entry that follows covers one TCR beta chain sequence. This specimen comes from a study of shared clonotypes between healthy human individuals. In germline, CDR1 is KGHSH, CDR2 LQKENI. Between the trimmed V and J ends, which lost 2 bases and 1 base, there was a span of 8 bases. This CDR3 is 14 amino acids long. The protocol was immunoSEQ multiplex PCR, while the TCRdb copy is restricted to in-frame clones and leaves out a portion. The data hold fewer than 700,000 clones, with around 78% observed a single time. V is TRBV18 and J is TRBJ2-5; D is possibly TRBD2 (6 bases). The receptor was derived from a woman aged 40-49 years in good health. Some clones in this sample may be carry-over from other donors' samples. Specimen: PBMCs. CDR3 sequence: CASSPAGLQETQYF. The CDR3 region has the DNA TGTGCCAGCTCACCAGCGGGACTCCAAGAGACCCAGTACTTC.